This T cell receptor beta chain was captured by sequencing in a study of graft-versus-host responses after intestinal transplantation. Across the whole study: All of the recipients had induction that used anti-thymocyte globulin, then tacrolimus and steroids for about 3 years.

The germline CDR1 and CDR2 sequences are MNHNS and SASEGT. V lost 4 bases and J lost 5; bases outside the gene matches: 12. This CDR3 comprises 18 residues. Study results and caveats: High graft-versus-host to host-versus-graft clonal ratios were found in allografts of patients who had graft-donor T cell macrochimerism.

Libraries were prepared by immunoSEQ multiplex PCR; TCRdb keeps only in-frame clonotypes and omits some of them. The profile shows about 130,000 clones, about 90% of them singletons. With respect to this clone: Its specificity is unknown.

The rearrangement uses TRBV6-1 and TRBJ1-5, with 12 bases that match TRBD1. The sequences come from unstimulated CD4+ T cells sorted from spleen or lymph node cells, collected before intestinal transplant. This receptor was taken from a human donor who received an intestinal transplant. CDR3 region: CASSARDRGQPSYQPQHF. The CDR3 DNA sequence: TGTGCCAGCAGTGCCCGGGACAGGGGGCAACCAAGCTATCAGCCCCAGCATTTT.